One sample yielded the 11 T cell receptor beta chains listed below, sequenced in a study of T cells in Graves' hyperthyroidism and ophthalmopathy. The CDR3 regions of TCR beta were amplified from RNA transcripts. With the HTBI primer set, the TCR CDR3 went through a first round of RT-PCR. Each CDR3 protein is one row after TCRdb ran MiXCR on the multiplex PCR reads. The data hold a few hundred thousand distinct CDR3 sequences, with more than 12% observed a single time. The sample was blood. The origin of the receptors is a woman aged 25 to 39 with Graves' hyperthyroidism.

In its sample, this clonotype was seen a few times. The genes are TRBV9 and TRBJ2-1, with TRBD2 identical over 10 bases. The trim removed 3 bases at V and 9 bases at J, leaving 12 bases unmatched. CDR3 size: 16 residues. Germline V gene data show CDR1 as SGDLS and CDR2 as YYNGEE. The CDR3 sequence is CASSETSSGSGSEQFF. As DNA, the CDR3 is TGTGCCAGCAGCGAAACCTCTAGCGGGAGTGGGAGTGAGCAGTTCTTC.

This clonotype was picked up many times. This chain joins TRBV6-1 and TRBJ1-5; D is ambiguous. The ends were cut back, 2 bases at V and 0 bases at J, with 11 bases in the middle. The germline V gene has CDR1 MNHNS and CDR2 SASEGT. The CDR3 contains 16 residues. Here the CDR3 reads CASSEWSGYSNQPQHF. The CDR3, as DNA: TGTGCCAGCAGTGAATGGAGCGGCTATAGCAATCAGCCCCAGCATTTT.

This chain links TRBV5-5 with TRBJ2-1, with 16 bases aligning to TRBD2. The CDR3 is 17 residues long. J gave up 8 bases and V 3 bases, and 8 bases lay outside the gene matches. The germline gives CDR1 SGHKS, CDR2 YYEKEE (reference sequence). This CDR3 is CASSSPGLAGGSDEQFF. DNA for the CDR3: TGTGCCAGCAGCTCACCGGGACTAGCGGGAGGGAGCGATGAGCAGTTCTTC.

The chain recombines TRBV6-1 with TRBJ1-2; D is perhaps TRBD1 (6 bases). The germline V gene encodes CDR1 MNHNS and CDR2 SASEGT. There are 13 residues in the CDR3. Trimming removed 3 bases from V and 5 bases from J, with 10 bases in between. CDR3 nucleotide sequence: TGTGCCAGCAGTGACAGGGGTATTTATGGCTACACCTTC. It encodes CASSDRGIYGYTF.

This rearrangement joins TRBV6-1 to TRBJ2-5, with TRBD1 as a possible D gene (5 bases). Looked up from germline, CDR1 is MNHNS and CDR2 is SASEGT. Trimming left V 7 bases short and J 5 bases short, with 11 bases between. The CDR3 has 12 amino acids. The CDR3 protein is CASTSRAETQYF. Here the CDR3 DNA reads TGTGCCAGCACGAGCAGGGCTGAGACCCAGTACTTC.

This clonotype was seen only a few times. The chain is built from TRBV7-9 and TRBJ2-2; D unclear. The V and J ends lost 6 bases and 5 bases respectively, with 7 bases between them. CDR1 and CDR2 from the germline V gene are SEHNR and FQNEAQ (reference sequence). This CDR3 spans 12 amino acids. DNA of the CDR3: TGTGCCAGCAGAGTAGTGACCGGGGAGCTGTTTTTT. The encoded protein is CASRVVTGELFF.

This clonotype was seen a few times. The chain links TRBV7-3 to TRBJ2-3; weak D call: TRBD1 (6 bases). V was clipped by 5 bases and J by 1 base, with 13 bases between them. This CDR3 spans 15 amino acids. Germline V CDR1 and CDR2: SGHTA, FQGTGA. The CDR3 coding sequence is TGTGCCAGCAGCGCCGACAGGTACCGCACAGATACGCAGTATTTT. Amino acids: CASSADRYRTDTQYF.

This clonotype was found many times. The chain couples TRBV18 to TRBJ2-7; D ambiguous. This CDR3 region has 14 residues. Germline values: CDR1 KGHSH, CDR2 LQKENI. V was pared by 3 bases and J by 3 bases, with 12 bases between. The CDR3: CASSPEERFYEQYF. DNA of the CDR3: TGTGCCAGCTCACCCGAGGAACGCTTCTACGAGCAGTACTTC.

This clonotype was recorded many times. The chain carries TRBV28 and TRBJ2-1, with D possibly being TRBD2 (5 bases). This CDR3 region has 13 residues. Trimming removed 3 bases at V and 7 bases at J, with 10 bases between. Germline-derived CDR1 and CDR2 are MDHEN and SYDVKM. The CDR3 bases are TGTGCCAGCAGTTTGGAAGCGGAAAATGAGCAGTTCTTC. This codes for CASSLEAENEQFF.

This clonotype was found many times. The gene calls are TRBV5-1 and TRBJ2-1, with 7 nucleotides matching TRBD2. Germline V CDR1 and CDR2: SGHRS, YFSETQ. This CDR3 spans 16 amino acids. The V gene end was trimmed by 4 bases and the J gene end by 0 bases; junction bases not matched to a gene: 7. CDR3 bases: TGCGCCAGCAGCCCCGAGGGAGGGGACTCCTACAATGAGCAGTTCTTC. It specifies CASSPEGGDSYNEQFF.

In its sample, this clonotype was seen many times. V is TRBV27 and J is TRBJ1-2; 7 nucleotides match TRBD1. J gave up 4 bases and V 6 bases, and 8 bases lay outside the gene matches. Germline assignment: CDR1 MNHEY and CDR2 SMNVEV (reference sequence). The CDR3 loop spans 14 amino acids. CDR3 in amino acids: CASSRDRDSYGYTF. CDR3 in DNA: TGTGCCAGCAGCCGCGACCGGGACAGCTATGGCTACACCTTC.